Presented here are 28 T cell receptor beta chains from one specimen sequenced in a study of T-cell reconstitution after alpha-beta-depleted transplantation in children. Researchers prepared the TCRbeta library using unique molecular identifiers, the study reports. MiXCR, applied by TCRdb to the PCR reads, yields one record per CDR3 protein. This sample has about 610,000 distinct CDR3 sequences, with about 10% found just once. Sequencing was performed on PBMCs from the stem cell graft donor, taken from the stem cell graft. These receptors came from a human donor who donated a stem cell graft to a child with acute myeloid leukemia.

The CDR3: CASSLWRSRREANTGELFF. In DNA form, the CDR3 reads TGTGCCAGCAGCTTATGGCGTTCTCGGCGGGAGGCTAACACCGGGGAGCTGTTTTTT. The rearrangement links TRBV11-2 to TRBJ2-2; TRBD2 agrees at 8 bases. CDR3 length equals 19 residues. From germline, CDR1 is SGHAT and CDR2 FQNNGV. Losses at the gene ends were 2 bases for V and 2 bases for J; bases not matched to a gene: 13.

In its sample, this clonotype was seen a few times. The V and J genes are TRBV9 and TRBJ2-1; 9 positions match TRBD2. The V gene's germline CDR1 is SGDLS and CDR2 YYNGEE. The CDR3 is 16 amino acids. V gave up 5 bases and J gave up 5 bases; unmatched junction bases: 11. The CDR3 loop is CASRGISGSSDNEQFF. As DNA, the CDR3 is TGTGCCAGCAGAGGAATTAGCGGGAGTTCGGACAATGAGCAGTTCTTC.

The rearrangement links TRBV25-1 to TRBJ2-1, with TRBD2 identical over 11 bases. Trimming removed 5 bases from V and 6 bases from J; junction bases left unmatched: 6. This CDR3 has 15 residues. CDR1 is MGHDK and CDR2 is SYGVNS in the germline V gene. In DNA form, the CDR3 reads TGTGCCAGCAGTAACCCCGGACTAGCGGGCAATGAGCAGTTCTTC. Encoded protein: CASSNPGLAGNEQFF.

This clonotype occurred many times. The chain employs TRBV6-1 and TRBJ2-1; 9 nucleotides match TRBD2. Trimming cost V 7 bases and J 10 bases; bases outside gene matches: 8. The CDR3 totals 13 residues. CDR1 is MNHNS and CDR2 is SASEGT in the germline V gene. CDR3 in amino acids: CASKRASGKEQFF. In nucleotides, the CDR3 is TGTGCCAGCAAAAGGGCTAGCGGGAAGGAGCAGTTCTTC.

This clonotype was detected only a few times. V usage is TRBV15 and J usage is TRBJ1-5, with D possibly being TRBD1 (5 bases). The V end was cut by 1 base, the J end by 3 bases, with 10 bases between. CDR1 is LNHNV and CDR2 is YYDKDF in the germline V gene (reference sequence). This CDR3 region has 15 residues. The CDR3 reads CATSRVNRTNQPQHF. In nucleotides, the CDR3 is TGTGCCACCAGCAGAGTGAACAGGACCAATCAGCCCCAGCATTTT.

This clonotype has more than one count but fewer than ten. The chain links TRBV12-3 or TRBV12-4 to TRBJ1-4, with 9 bases lining up with TRBD1. The CDR3 consists of 15 residues. The V gene end was trimmed by 2 bases and the J gene end by 7 bases; junction bases not matched to a gene: 5. CDR3 nucleotides: TGTGCCAGCAGTTTACCACAGGGGGCTGCTGAAAAACTGTTTTTT. Translated, it gives CASSLPQGAAEKLFF.

This clonotype has just a few counts. This chain connects TRBV7-2 to TRBJ2-5; D remains unclear. Germline V gene sequence: CDR1 SGHTA, CDR2 FQGNSA. The CDR3 contains 14 residues. Between the trimmed V and J ends, which lost 2 bases and 4 bases, there was a span of 11 bases. CDR3 DNA sequence: TGTGCCAGCAGCTTAAATTTCGCCGGAGAGACCCAGTACTTC. It specifies CASSLNFAGETQYF.

The V call is TRBV3-1, the J call TRBJ1-2; D may be TRBD1 (5 bases). The CDR3 runs to 16 residues. Trimming took off 2 bases at V and 0 bases at J, with 13 bases between the two ends. In germline, CDR1 is LGHDT, CDR2 YNNKEL (reference sequence). The DNA of the CDR3 is TGTGCCAGCAGCCAAAGCTTAGGACAAGCTAACTATGGCTACACCTTC. It codes for CASSQSLGQANYGYTF.

The J gene is TRBJ1-1, the V gene TRBV28, with 8 nucleotides matching TRBD1. The CDR3 is made up of 14 amino acids. CDR1 MDHEN and CDR2 SYDVKM come from the germline V gene. J gave up 5 bases and V 6 bases, and 8 bases lay outside the gene matches. The CDR3 DNA is TGTGCCAGCAGGACCCGACAGGGGTATACTGAAGCTTTCTTT. Protein product: CASRTRQGYTEAFF.

CDR3 coding DNA: TGTGCCAGCAGCTTCGACGGGAGCCCCCAATACAATGAGCAGTTCTTC. Residues: CASSFDGSPQYNEQFF. V is TRBV7-3 and J is TRBJ2-1; a weak D match, TRBD2 (6 bases). V lost 3 bases and J lost 4, with 16 bases in between. There are 16 residues in the CDR3. Germline CDR1 is SGHTA and CDR2 is FQGTGA. The variable domain in full, with the rest retrieved from reference TRBV7-3 and TRBJ2-1, is GAGVSQTPSNKVTEKGKYVELRCDPISGHTALYWYRQSLGQGPEFLIYFQGTGAADDSGLPNDRFFAVRPEGSVSTLKIQRTERGDSAVYLCASSFDGSPQYNEQFFGPGTRLTVL.

The V call is TRBV20-1, the J call TRBJ2-7, with D tentatively TRBD1 or TRBD2 (7 bases each). The CDR3 spans 14 residues. Trimming pared 6 bases from V and 3 bases from J, leaving 18 bases between. Germline V gives CDR1 DFQATT, CDR2 SNEGSKA (reference sequence). The CDR3 reads CSARLAGGVYEQYF. The CDR3, as DNA: TGCAGTGCCAGACTAGCAGGGGGGGTCTACGAGCAGTACTTC.

This clonotype was picked up a small number of times. The chain employs TRBV6-2 or TRBV6-3 and TRBJ1-1; maybe TRBD1 (5 bases). The V end lost 2 bases, the J end lost 1 base, and 11 bases lay between the germline ends. The CDR3 runs to 15 residues. Germline V lookup: CDR1 MNHEY, CDR2 SVGEGT. The CDR3 protein is CASSYAGRANTEAFF. CDR3 nucleotides: TGTGCCAGCAGTTACGCGGGACGGGCGAACACTGAAGCTTTCTTT.

This rearrangement joins TRBV11-2 to TRBJ2-5; a weak D match, TRBD2 (6 bases). Germline V gene data show CDR1 as SGHAT and CDR2 as FQNNGV. The CDR3 contains 17 residues. V lost 0 bases and J lost 1, with 15 bases in between. The CDR3 sequence is CASSLDGRVGGQETQYF. The DNA of the CDR3 is TGTGCCAGCAGCTTAGACGGCAGGGTGGGAGGCCAAGAGACCCAGTACTTC.

The chain combines TRBV20-1 with TRBJ2-7, with TRBD2 identical over 13 bases. From germline, CDR1 is DFQATT and CDR2 SNEGSKA (reference sequence). This CDR3 has 17 amino acids. Trimming removed 6 bases from V and 7 bases from J; junction bases left unmatched: 18. This CDR3 reads CSANQWTSGSLSREQYF. The CDR3 DNA reads as TGCAGTGCCAACCAATGGACTAGCGGGAGTCTCTCTCGGGAGCAGTACTTC.

This clonotype was found a few times. The chain couples TRBV5-1 to TRBJ2-3; 10 positions agree with TRBD2. Germline V CDR1 and CDR2: SGHRS, YFSETQ. CDR3 length: 14 amino acids. V gave up 5 bases and J gave up 8 bases; unmatched junction bases: 8. The CDR3 bases are TGCGCCAGCAGAGGAGCGGGAGGGCCCGGTACGCAGTATTTT. Amino acid sequence: CASRGAGGPGTQYF. Using reference TRBV5-1 and TRBJ2-3 for the parts outside the CDR3, the full variable domain is KAGVTQTPRYLIKTRGQQVTLSCSPISGHRSVSWYQQTPGQGLQFLFEYFSETQRNKGNFPGRFSGRQFSNSRSEMNVSTLELGDSALYLCASRGAGGPGTQYFGPGTRLTVL.

The chain is built from TRBV12-3 or TRBV12-4 and TRBJ2-2; no clear D. CDR3 length equals 14 residues. Between the trimmed V and J ends, which lost 8 bases and 0 bases, there was a span of 10 bases. Here the CDR3 reads CASLETANTGELFF. The DNA for the CDR3 is TGTGCCAGCTTGGAGACCGCGAACACCGGGGAGCTGTTTTTT.

V and J are TRBV6-5 and TRBJ2-5, with 7 bases lining up with TRBD2. Germline V CDR1 and CDR2: MNHEY, SVGAGI. Trimming at V came to 10 bases and at J to 1 base, leaving 18 bases not matched to a gene. This CDR3 region has 17 residues. The CDR3 loop reads CATTGLLSLTFQETQYF. For the CDR3, the DNA is TGTGCCACAACGGGACTACTGAGCTTGACTTTCCAAGAGACCCAGTACTTC.

This clonotype was detected a few times. The chain combines TRBV3-1 with TRBJ2-7; 8 nucleotides agree with TRBD2. The CDR3 spans 16 residues. V shed 2 bases, J shed 3 bases, and the junction held 9 bases outside the gene matches. The V gene's germline CDR1 is LGHDT and CDR2 YNNKEL (reference sequence). The DNA of the CDR3 is TGTGCCAGCAGCCAATTCACTGGGGGACTAGGCTACGAGCAGTACTTC. Protein product: CASSQFTGGLGYEQYF.

This sequence joins TRBV7-8 and TRBJ2-7; TRBD2 is a possible D gene (5 bases). Deletions cut 3 bases from V and 1 base from J, with 13 bases between. Germline loops: CDR1 SGHVS, CDR2 FQNEAQ. The CDR3 length is 15 residues. The CDR3 region has the DNA TGTGCCAGCAGCTTCAACAGCGGAAATTCCTACGAGCAGTACTTC. This gives the protein CASSFNSGNSYEQYF.

This clonotype was counted a few times. The V call is TRBV27, the J call TRBJ2-7; TRBD1 matches 7 bases. The CDR3 sequence is 15 residues long. Germline V lookup: CDR1 MNHEY, CDR2 SMNVEV (reference sequence). The V gene end was trimmed by 5 bases and the J gene end by 2 bases; junction bases not matched to a gene: 9. CDR3 protein: CASSPTSRGTYEQYF. The CDR3 nucleotides are TGTGCCAGCAGTCCCACCTCCAGGGGGACCTACGAGCAGTACTTC.

The sample holds a few counts of this clonotype. The chain couples TRBV15 to TRBJ2-1; TRBD1 matches at 7 bases. The germline V gene has CDR1 LNHNV and CDR2 YYDKDF (reference sequence). This CDR3 is 15 amino acids long. The V gene end was trimmed by 2 bases and the J gene end by 8 bases; junction bases not matched to a gene: 9. CDR3 region: CATSRQGDSGDEQFF. As DNA, the CDR3 is TGTGCCACCAGCAGACAGGGGGATTCCGGCGATGAGCAGTTCTTC.

The chain couples TRBV7-2 to TRBJ1-2; D unresolved. With 1 base removed from V and 6 bases from J, the gap between germline ends came to 12 bases. Germline loops: CDR1 SGHTA, CDR2 FQGNSA. This CDR3 contains 14 residues. CDR3 sequence (DNA): TGTGCCAGCAGCTTAGGAGTCGTATGGGATGGCTACACCTTC. Its translation: CASSLGVVWDGYTF.

This clonotype was observed a handful of times. This chain's CDR3 is CASTLGGQVNTGELFF. The CDR3 DNA is TGTGCCAGCACCCTAGGGGGCCAGGTGAACACCGGGGAGCTGTTTTTT. The chain links TRBV28 to TRBJ2-2; TRBD1 matches 7 bases. The CDR3 covers 16 residues. Germline V lookup: CDR1 MDHEN, CDR2 SYDVKM. The V gene end was trimmed by 7 bases and the J gene end by 1 base; junction bases not matched to a gene: 9. Looking up the rest from reference TRBV28 and TRBJ2-2 gives the full variable domain: DVKVTQSSRYLVKRTGEKVFLECVQDMDHENMFWYRQDPGLGLRLIYFSYDVKMKEKGDIPEGYSVSREKKERFSLILESASTNQTSMYLCASTLGGQVNTGELFFGEGSRLTVL.

The chain recombines TRBV7-3 with TRBJ1-1; D uncertain. Germline CDR1 and CDR2: SGHTA and FQGTGA. The ends were cut back, 6 bases at V and 1 base at J, with 9 bases in the middle. CDR3 size: 13 residues. The DNA for the CDR3 is TGTGCCAGCAGGAAATCGTCGAACACTGAAGCTTTCTTT. Amino acids: CASRKSSNTEAFF.

The chain has TRBV12-3 or TRBV12-4 and TRBJ1-2; 9 bases line up with TRBD1. Germline trimming cut 10 bases from V and 1 base from J; bases unmatched to any gene: 7. This CDR3 spans 14 amino acids. This chain's CDR3 is CAILRDRVNYGYTF. The CDR3 region has the DNA TGTGCCATTCTCCGGGACAGGGTTAACTATGGCTACACCTTC.

This clonotype showed up many times. This chain uses TRBV5-6 with TRBJ2-1; maybe TRBD2 (5 bases). The CDR3 covers 16 residues. Germline assignment: CDR1 SGHDT and CDR2 YYEEEE. Deletions cut 5 bases from V and 0 bases from J, with 15 bases between. The CDR3 here is CASSNGLRSSYNEQFF. As DNA, the CDR3 is TGTGCCAGCAGTAATGGACTGAGAAGCTCCTACAATGAGCAGTTCTTC.

This clonotype was detected ten times or more. For the CDR3, the DNA is TGTGCCAGCAGCATAGTGGGTGGTGGGAGCGGGGGCTACGAGCAGTACTTC. Encoded protein: CASSIVGGGSGGYEQYF. V gene TRBV7-2 combines with J gene TRBJ2-7, with TRBD2 identical over 8 bases. V shed 5 bases, J shed 3 bases, and the junction held 15 bases outside the gene matches. The germline gives CDR1 SGHTA, CDR2 FQGNSA. This CDR3 contains 17 residues.

This clonotype was observed many times. The chain employs TRBV20-1 and TRBJ1-5; 7 nucleotides match TRBD1. This CDR3 is 15 amino acids long. Germline assignment: CDR1 DFQATT and CDR2 SNEGSKA (reference sequence). V was pared by 5 bases and J by 2 bases, with 9 bases of the junction left unmatched. In DNA form, the CDR3 reads TGCAGTGCTTACAGGGGAACCAGGGGCAATCAGCCCCAGCATTTT. Protein: CSAYRGTRGNQPQHF.